The 6 T cell receptor beta chains below come from one sample, sequenced in a study of identical twins. TCRdb reanalysed the 5' RACE reads using MiXCR and keeps one entry per CDR3 protein. Among 230,000 or so distinct CDR3 sequences listed, approximately 8.3% were seen once. The same data also contributed to another study, on yellow fever vaccine responses in identical twins.

The sequenced material came from CD8+ T cells sorted from blood. Source of these receptors: a woman under 30 in good health.

The chain joins TRBV19 to TRBJ2-3; D is undetermined. Germline CDR1 reads LNHDA; CDR2 reads SQIVND (reference sequence). The V and J ends lost 4 bases and 0 bases respectively, with 5 bases between them. The CDR3 length is 13 residues. The CDR3 DNA reads as TGTGCCAGTAGTACGGTTAGCACAGATACGCAGTATTTT. Translating gives CASSTVSTDTQYF.

The chain joins TRBV12-3 or TRBV12-4 to TRBJ2-1; TRBD1 agrees at 9 bases. The CDR3 sequence is 16 residues long. Germline trimming cut 4 bases from V and 6 bases from J; bases unmatched to any gene: 10. CDR3 sequence: CASSSGQGERGNEQFF. Written as DNA, the CDR3 is TGTGCCAGCAGTTCGGGACAGGGAGAAAGGGGCAATGAGCAGTTCTTC.

The genes are TRBV14 and TRBJ2-1; tentative D call: TRBD2 (5 bases). V lost 4 bases to trimming and J lost 5 bases, with 15 bases between them. The CDR3 consists of 15 residues. Germline-derived CDR1 and CDR2 are SGHDN and FVKESK. The CDR3 region is CASSPPSPGDNEQFF. CDR3 in DNA: TGTGCCAGCAGCCCACCATCGCCCGGGGACAATGAGCAGTTCTTC. Full variable domain (outside the CDR3, taken from reference TRBV14 and TRBJ2-1): EAGVTQFPSHSVIEKGQTVTLRCDPISGHDNLYWYRRVMGKEIKFLLHFVKESKQDESGMPNNRFLAERTGGTYSTLKVQPAELEDSGVYFCASSPPSPGDNEQFFGPGTRLTVL.

This clonotype appeared many times. The CDR3 sequence: CASSPRNGQGGIEQYF. CDR3 coding DNA: TGTGCCAGCAGCCCGAGAAATGGGCAGGGCGGAATCGAGCAGTACTTC. This chain uses TRBV14 with TRBJ2-7; D possibly corresponds to TRBD1 (5 bases). The CDR3 is made up of 16 amino acids. V was trimmed by 4 bases and J by 6 bases, leaving 22 bases between them. The germline gives CDR1 SGHDN, CDR2 FVKESK.

The rearrangement links TRBV29-1 to TRBJ2-7; 11 nucleotides align to TRBD1. V shed 4 bases and J 5 bases; nucleotides not matched to a gene: 1. CDR3 size: 12 residues. Germline V gene sequence: CDR1 SQVTM, CDR2 ANQGSEA. CDR3 nucleotide sequence: TGCAGCGTTGGGACAGGGGGCAACGAGCAGTACTTC. This gives the protein CSVGTGGNEQYF.

V gene TRBV29-1 combines with J gene TRBJ2-7, with D perhaps given as TRBD1 or TRBD2 (5 bases each). The V end was cut by 3 bases, the J end by 5 bases, with 14 bases between. The CDR3 has 13 residues. CDR1 SQVTM and CDR2 ANQGSEA come from the germline V gene. CDR3 bases: TGCAGCGTTGAGGGGGTAAAATTCGACGAGCAGTACTTC. As protein: CSVEGVKFDEQYF.